Listed below are T cell receptor beta chains from one sample, sequenced in a study of shared clonotypes between healthy human individuals. Some clones are missing from TCRdb's copy, which holds only in-frame ones; the method was immunoSEQ multiplex PCR. Among roughly 500,000 clones listed, approximately 84% were seen once. Sequencing was performed on PBMCs. The source of these receptors is a middle-aged woman in good health. Some clones in this sample may be carry-over from other donors' samples. The CDR3 runs from the conserved cysteine through the conserved F or W. The D gene is left open where the match is weak. Size is omitted from some rows. Given values are once, few, many or a class for expanded clones.

J gene: TRBJ2-7; clone size: NA; V gene: TRBV28; D gene: TRBD2; CDR3 DNA: TGTGCCAGCACCCCCCCCAGCGGGATCGTCTCCTACGAGCAGTACTTC; CDR3 protein: CASTPPSGIVSYEQYF
J gene: TRBJ2-5; clone size: few; V gene: TRBV6-1; D gene: TRBD1; CDR3 DNA: TGTGCCAGCAGGAGAGACAGGGGTGAGACCCAGTACTTC; CDR3 protein: CASRRDRGETQYF
J gene: TRBJ1-1; clone size: NA; V gene: TRBV5-4; D gene: TRBD1; CDR3 DNA: TGTGCCAGCAGCTTGGACGGACAGGGAGGTTGGACTGAAGCTTTCTTT; CDR3 protein: CASSLDGQGGWTEAFF
J gene: TRBJ2-3; clone size: few; V gene: TRBV14; D gene: NA; CDR3 DNA: TGTGCCAGCAGCGGGACAACTAGCACAGATACGCAGTATTTT; CDR3 protein: CASSGTTSTDTQYF
J gene: TRBJ2-2; clone size: NA; V gene: TRBV7-7; D gene: TRBD1; CDR3 DNA: TGTGCCAGCACCGACAGGGGCGGGGAGCTGTTTTTT; CDR3 protein: CASTDRGGELFF
J gene: TRBJ2-7; clone size: NA; V gene: TRBV28; D gene: TRBD1; CDR3 DNA: TGTGCCAGCAGTGGACGCCGGGACAGGGAGGCCGAGCAGTACTTC; CDR3 protein: CASSGRRDREAEQYF
J gene: TRBJ2-1; clone size: many; V gene: TRBV11-3; D gene: TRBD2; CDR3 DNA: TGTGCCAGCAGCTTAGATTTCGCGGGAGGGCATCATAATGAGCAGTTCTTC; CDR3 protein: CASSLDFAGGHHNEQFF
J gene: TRBJ2-7; clone size: NA; V gene: TRBV11-2; D gene: NA; CDR3 DNA: TGTGCCAGCAGCTTAGAGGGCGGCTACGAGCAGTACTTC; CDR3 protein: CASSLEGGYEQYF
J gene: TRBJ2-1; clone size: medium-sized; V gene: TRBV28; D gene: TRBD1; CDR3 DNA: TGTGCCAGCAGTCCGCTCTTCGGGACAGGGTTCTACAATGAGCAGTTCTTC; CDR3 protein: CASSPLFGTGFYNEQFF
J gene: TRBJ2-1; clone size: few; V gene: TRBV29-1; D gene: TRBD1; CDR3 DNA: TGCAGCGTTGAGGGGACAGGGGGTTACAATGAGCAGTTCTTC; CDR3 protein: CSVEGTGGYNEQFF
J gene: TRBJ1-1; clone size: NA; V gene: TRBV19; D gene: TRBD1; CDR3 DNA: TGTGCCAGTAGTGGAAGGACAGGATCGTACACTGAAGCTTTCTTT; CDR3 protein: CASSGRTGSYTEAFF
J gene: TRBJ2-2; clone size: NA; V gene: TRBV28; D gene: TRBD2; CDR3 DNA: TGTGCCAGCAGTTTAGCGGGAGGGGTGGCCGGGGAGCTGTTTTTT; CDR3 protein: CASSLAGGVAGELFF
J gene: TRBJ2-3; clone size: NA; V gene: TRBV2; D gene: NA; CDR3 DNA: TGTGCCAGCAGTGAAGTCAGGGCCCCGTTTTCGACAGATACGCAGTATTTT; CDR3 protein: CASSEVRAPFSTDTQYF
J gene: TRBJ2-7; clone size: NA; V gene: TRBV6-5; D gene: NA; CDR3 DNA: TGTGCCAGCACCGATGTCGGGTTTTACGAGCAGTACTTC; CDR3 protein: CASTDVGFYEQYF
J gene: TRBJ1-5; clone size: NA; V gene: TRBV28; D gene: TRBD1; CDR3 DNA: TGTGCCAGCAGAACAGGGGTACTGGGGGATCAGCCCCAGCATTTT; CDR3 protein: CASRTGVLGDQPQHF
J gene: TRBJ2-7; clone size: once; V gene: TRBV6-1; D gene: NA; CDR3 DNA: TGTGCCAGCACCCCAAGTCGGGATTCCTACGAGCAGTACTTC; CDR3 protein: CASTPSRDSYEQYF
J gene: TRBJ2-6; clone size: NA; V gene: TRBV4-1; D gene: NA; CDR3 DNA: TGCGCCAGCAGCCAAGATCATTTCCAGGCTGGGGCCAACGTCCTGACTTTC; CDR3 protein: CASSQDHFQAGANVLTF
J gene: TRBJ1-4; clone size: once; V gene: TRBV30; D gene: NA; CDR3 DNA: TGTGCCTGGAAGGGCGGTTCTTATGAAAAACTGTTTTTT; CDR3 protein: CAWKGGSYEKLFF
J gene: TRBJ1-1; clone size: NA; V gene: TRBV4-1; D gene: TRBD1; CDR3 DNA: TGCGCCAGCTCTCGGGACAGGGAAGTTTCTGAAGCTTTCTTT; CDR3 protein: CASSRDREVSEAFF
J gene: TRBJ2-3; clone size: NA; V gene: TRBV11-2; D gene: TRBD2; CDR3 DNA: TGTGCCAGCAGCTTAGGAGGTAGCGGGAGTCCAGATACGCAGTATTTT; CDR3 protein: CASSLGGSGSPDTQYF
J gene: TRBJ2-3; clone size: NA; V gene: TRBV7-9; D gene: TRBD2; CDR3 DNA: TGTGCCAGCAGCCTCAGCGGGAGTGCAGATACGCAGTATTTT; CDR3 protein: CASSLSGSADTQYF
J gene: TRBJ2-3; clone size: few; V gene: TRBV28; D gene: NA; CDR3 DNA: TGTGCCAGCAGTGGCGGGGGCACAGATACGCAGTATTTT; CDR3 protein: CASSGGGTDTQYF
J gene: TRBJ1-3; clone size: NA; V gene: TRBV10-3; D gene: NA; CDR3 DNA: TGTGCCATCTTGGTCACGTCCTCCTCTGGAAACACCATATATTTT; CDR3 protein: CAILVTSSSGNTIYF
J gene: TRBJ2-5; clone size: once; V gene: TRBV2; D gene: NA; CDR3 DNA: TGTGCCAGCAGTGTTACCCTCCAAGAGACCCAGTACTTC; CDR3 protein: CASSVTLQETQYF
J gene: TRBJ2-2; clone size: NA; V gene: TRBV7-9; D gene: NA; CDR3 DNA: TGTGCCAGCAGCTTCCAGGCCGGGGAGCTGTTTTTT; CDR3 protein: CASSFQAGELFF
J gene: TRBJ2-2; clone size: NA; V gene: TRBV28; D gene: TRBD1; CDR3 DNA: TGTGCCAGCAGTTTATTTGGACAGGGCCTGAACACCGGGGAGCTGTTTTTT; CDR3 protein: CASSLFGQGLNTGELFF
J gene: TRBJ2-2; clone size: NA; V gene: TRBV5-1; D gene: TRBD2; CDR3 DNA: TGCGCCAGCAGCTTGGTCACTAGCGGGAGCGGGGCCGGGGAGCTGTTTTTT; CDR3 protein: CASSLVTSGSGAGELFF
J gene: TRBJ2-7; clone size: few; V gene: TRBV7-9; D gene: TRBD2; CDR3 DNA: TGTGCCAGCAGCCCCATCCTAGCGGGAGTTGAGCAGTACTTC; CDR3 protein: CASSPILAGVEQYF